The next 20 T cell receptor beta chains were all read from a single sample in a study of beta chain features in type 1 diabetes. General study results and limits: A moderate, significant TCRB CDR3 shortening appeared in type 1 diabetes across four CD4+ subsets.

These receptors' antigens are unknown. The investigators reverse transcribed all of the isolated RNA, so they sequenced expressed TCRB transcripts. Repertoires were generated with immunoSEQ multiplex PCR, while TCRdb's copy carries only in-frame clones and drops some. Altogether roughly 160,000 clones are present, around 8% being singletons, with the ten largest covering approximately 0.54%. Input material: central memory CD4+ T cells from blood. The receptors come from a woman under 30 with type 1 diabetes.

This clone was found a few times. The chain combines TRBV7-6 with TRBJ2-1; the match to TRBD2 covers 10 bases. Germline CDR1 SGHVS, CDR2 FNYEAQ. With 0 bases clipped from V and 0 bases from J, the junction kept 2 bases outside the gene matches. The CDR3 consists of 17 residues. The CDR3 sequence: CASSLAASGSSYNEQFF. The CDR3 DNA reads TGTGCCAGCAGCTTAGCGGCTAGCGGGAGCTCCTACAATGAGCAGTTCTTC.

The rearrangement uses TRBV5-6 and TRBJ2-2; tentatively, D is TRBD1 (5 bases). V gave up 4 bases and J gave up 4 bases, with 14 bases separating them. The CDR3 is made up of 15 amino acids. The germline V gene encodes CDR1 SGHDT and CDR2 YYEEEE. The CDR3 protein is CASSRRAVGTGELFF. CDR3 DNA sequence: TGTGCCAGCAGCCGCAGGGCGGTCGGCACCGGGGAGCTGTTTTTT.

This chain connects TRBV5-6 to TRBJ2-5; D possibly corresponds to TRBD2 (6 bases). Germline CDR1 and CDR2: SGHDT and YYEEEE. The CDR3 length is 13 residues. V lost 4 bases and J 5 bases, leaving 12 bases between the germline ends. The CDR3 region has the DNA TGTGCCAGCAGCCAGGGACTCAGGGAGACCCAGTACTTC. The encoded protein is CASSQGLRETQYF.

This clone came up a few times. One end of the junction does not line up with germline, which may come from a read error. The gene calls are TRBV7-7 and TRBJ2-1; 7 bases match TRBD1. CDR3 length: 15 amino acids. CDR1 is SSHAT, CDR2 FNYEAQ, per germline (reference sequence). The CDR3 reads CASSLGQGAYNEQFF. CDR3 bases: TGTGCTAGCAGCTTAGGGCAGGGGGCCTACAATGAGCAGTTCTTC. The whole variable domain, filled in from reference TRBV7-7 and TRBJ2-1, reads GAGVSQSPRYKVTKRGQDVTLRCDPISSHATLYWYQQALGQGPEFLTYFNYEAQPDKSGLPSDRFSAERPEGSISTLTIQRTEQRDSAMYRCASSLGQGAYNEQFFGPGTRLTVL.

This clone showed up many times. V gene TRBV21-1 combines with J gene TRBJ2-5; the table's TRBD2 call for D was not verified on the DNA. TRBV21-1 has pseudogene status. This CDR3 is 15 amino acids long. As DNA, the CDR3 is TGTGCCAGCAGCAACGGGGGGGCCCTAAGGGAGACCCAGTACTTC. Its protein is CASSNGGALRETQYF.

In this sample, this clone turned up a few times. V gene TRBV5-1 combines with J gene TRBJ2-7, with 7 bases lining up with TRBD1. Germline V gives CDR1 SGHRS, CDR2 YFSETQ. The CDR3 sequence is 15 residues long. The junction had 9 bases not matched to a gene; V was cut back by 4 bases and J by 2 bases. CDR3 region: CASSTSTGSTYEQYF. The CDR3 bases are TGCGCCAGCAGCACCTCGACAGGGTCGACCTACGAGCAGTACTTC.

This sequence joins TRBV5-6 and TRBJ2-5; 7 positions match TRBD2. V trimming: 4 bases; J trimming: 2 bases; junction bases outside the gene matches: 11. Germline loops: CDR1 SGHDT, CDR2 YYEEEE. The CDR3 length is 16 residues. The CDR3 sequence is CASSPLTRAGQETQYF. The DNA for the CDR3 is TGTGCCAGCAGCCCCCTGACGAGAGCGGGGCAAGAGACCCAGTACTTC. Using reference TRBV5-6 and TRBJ2-5 for the parts outside the CDR3, the full variable domain is DAGVTQSPTHLIKTRGQQVTLRCSPKSGHDTVSWYQQALGQGPQFIFQYYEEEERQRGNFPDRFSGHQFPNYSSELNVNALLLGDSALYLCASSPLTRAGQETQYFGPGTRLLVL.

The J gene is TRBJ2-5, the V gene TRBV10-3, with 7 bases fitting TRBD2. The V segment lost 5 bases and the J segment 2 bases; nucleotides outside the gene matches: 5. CDR1 is ENHRY and CDR2 is SYGVKD in the germline V gene. CDR3 length: 14 amino acids. The CDR3 sequence is CAISRSSGQETQYF. CDR3 in DNA: TGTGCCATCAGTCGGAGTAGCGGGCAAGAGACCCAGTACTTC.

This clone was counted only a few times. This sequence joins TRBV7-3 and TRBJ2-2; the match to TRBD2 covers 7 bases. This CDR3 region has 14 residues. The V and J ends lost 3 bases and 4 bases, in that order; junction bases with no gene match: 2. Per germline, CDR1 SGHTA and CDR2 FQGTGA. CDR3 region: CASSLSGTTGELFF. DNA for the CDR3: TGTGCCAGCAGCTTGAGCGGGACCACCGGGGAGCTGTTTTTT. Filled out from reference TRBV7-3 and TRBJ2-2, the complete variable domain reads GAGVSQTPSNKVTEKGKYVELRCDPISGHTALYWYRQSLGQGPEFLIYFQGTGAADDSGLPNDRFFAVRPEGSVSTLKIQRTERGDSAVYLCASSLSGTTGELFFGEGSRLTVL.

This chain uses TRBV11-3 with TRBJ2-3; tentatively, D is TRBD1 (5 bases). Germline V gene lookup returns CDR1 SGHNT and CDR2 YENEEA. The CDR3 is made up of 14 amino acids. Trimming removed 6 bases from V and 0 bases from J, with 10 bases in between. The CDR3 DNA is TGTGCCAGCAGTCCTGGGGCTAGCACAGATACGCAGTATTTT. Translated, it gives CASSPGASTDTQYF.

This clone was detected a few times. This rearrangement joins TRBV11-3 to TRBJ2-2; D unresolved. CDR3 size: 13 residues. Per the germline V gene, CDR1 is SGHNT and CDR2 is YENEEA. The V end was cut by 1 base, the J end by 5 bases, with 5 bases between. CDR3 sequence: CASSLGATGELFF. For the CDR3, the DNA is TGTGCCAGCAGCTTAGGGGCAACCGGGGAGCTGTTTTTT.

Only a few counts were recorded for this clone. The rearrangement uses TRBV27 and TRBJ2-7, with 7 nucleotides matching TRBD1. The CDR3 covers 11 residues. From germline, CDR1 is MNHEY and CDR2 SMNVEV (reference sequence). V lost 3 bases, J lost 7 bases, and 0 bases stayed unmatched. CDR3 in DNA: TGTGCCAGCAGTTTCAGGGGGGAGCAGTACTTC. This codes for CASSFRGEQYF.

This chain uses TRBV4-3 with TRBJ1-2; 7 bases fit TRBD1. Germline V gene lookup returns CDR1 LGHNA and CDR2 YSLEER. The ends lost 5 bases at V and 1 base at J; junction bases unmatched: 10. This CDR3 has 16 residues. The CDR3 sequence is CASSLRGQGLNYGYTF. In nucleotides, the CDR3 is TGCGCCAGCAGCTTGAGGGGGCAGGGCCTTAACTATGGCTACACCTTC.

The V and J genes are TRBV9 and TRBJ1-2; 12 bases fit TRBD1. The CDR3 has 15 amino acids. The germline gives CDR1 SGDLS, CDR2 YYNGEE. Unmatched junction bases numbered 4, after V lost 3 bases and J lost 4 bases. The CDR3 reads CASSGGTGGGYGYTF. DNA for the CDR3: TGTGCCAGCAGCGGGGGGACAGGGGGCGGCTATGGCTACACCTTC. Full variable domain (rest looked up from reference TRBV9 and TRBJ1-2): DSGVTQTPKHLITATGQRVTLRCSPRSGDLSVYWYQQSLDQGLQFLIQYYNGEERAKGNILERFSAQQFPDLHSELNLSSLELGDSALYFCASSGGTGGGYGYTFGSGTRLTVV.

This clone was picked up many times. The V gene is TRBV6-5, the J gene TRBJ1-4; 9 bases line up with TRBD1. The CDR3 consists of 15 residues. Germline CDR1 and CDR2: MNHEY and SVGAGI. Trimming at V came to 4 bases and at J to 4 bases, leaving 4 bases not matched to a gene. The CDR3 nucleotides are TGTGCCAGCAGTTTGGGACAGGGTCTTAATGAAAAACTGTTTTTT. Translation: CASSLGQGLNEKLFF.

The V gene is TRBV11-2, the J gene TRBJ2-5; 8 positions agree with TRBD1. CDR3 size: 14 residues. The germline CDR1 and CDR2 sequences are SGHAT and FQNNGV. Losses at the gene ends were 4 bases for V and 4 bases for J; bases not matched to a gene: 5. The chain's CDR3 is CASSSLRGLETQYF. For the CDR3, the DNA is TGTGCCAGCAGCTCACTCAGGGGGCTAGAGACCCAGTACTTC.

This clone was seen a few times. This chain links TRBV2 with TRBJ1-2; perhaps TRBD1 as D (6 bases). Trimming removed 6 bases at V and 8 bases at J, with 13 bases between. Germline CDR1 SNHLY, CDR2 FYNNEI. This CDR3 contains 12 residues. CDR3 residues: CASRGAGNGYTF. The CDR3 region has the DNA TGTGCCAGCAGGGGGGCAGGGAACGGCTACACCTTC.

The chain combines TRBV2 with TRBJ2-7; no clear D. The V end was cut by 7 bases, the J end by 2 bases, with 12 bases between. The CDR3 sequence is 13 residues long. Germline CDR1 is SNHLY and CDR2 is FYNNEI. The CDR3 DNA is TGTGCCAGCAAATACCAGGCGACCTACGAGCAGTACTTC. This encodes CASKYQATYEQYF. The full variable domain, completed using reference TRBV2 and TRBJ2-7, is EPEVTQTPSHQVTQMGQEVILRCVPISNHLYFYWYRQILGQKVEFLVSFYNNEISEKSEIFDDQFSVERPDGSNFTLKIRSTKLEDSAMYFCASKYQATYEQYFGPGTRLTVT.

The chain carries TRBV29-1 and TRBJ1-1, with TRBD1 as a possible D gene (5 bases). This CDR3 region has 13 residues. Trimming shortened V by 3 bases and J by 8 bases, and 16 bases separated the two germline ends. From germline, CDR1 is SQVTM and CDR2 ANQGSEA. CDR3 DNA sequence: TGCAGCGTTGAGGGAGGGAGGGGCGGAGAAGCTTTCTTT. Its translation: CSVEGGRGGEAFF.

This clone was found a few times. The genes are TRBV4-3 and TRBJ2-7; weak D call: TRBD2 (6 bases). Between the trimmed V and J ends, which lost 1 base and 5 bases, there was a span of 15 bases. The CDR3 contains 15 residues. Germline V gives CDR1 LGHNA, CDR2 YSLEER. The CDR3 sequence is CASSQVGRERDEQYF. CDR3 sequence (DNA): TGCGCCAGCAGCCAAGTCGGACGGGAGCGGGACGAGCAGTACTTC.